The source of this T cell receptor beta chain is a study of blood T cell repertoires in COVID-19. Study-level background: Acute and convalescent COVID-19 samples came from the United States, Italy and Spain. T cells, B-cell-depleted T cells, or PBMCs provided the cDNA or gDNA that served as material.

Original processing notes: Using reference gene primer amplification, nucleated cell counts were estimated. This table comes from immunoSEQ multiplex PCR, and its TCRdb copy is limited to in-frame clones, with some not included. The V and J calls and clone size come from that table; D and trimming were worked out from the DNA. This sample has about 190,000 clones, with more than 70% found just once. V shed 5 bases, J shed 5 bases, and the junction held 8 bases outside the gene matches. CDR1 is LGHDT, CDR2 YNNKEL, per germline (reference sequence). The CDR3 runs to 15 residues. The sequenced material came from peripheral blood. The sequence was collected from a woman over 75 with active or convalescent COVID-19. The chain couples TRBV3-1 (or the pseudogene TRBV3-2) to TRBJ1-1, with 10 positions matching TRBD1. Here the CDR3 reads CASSSPGQGNTEAFF. The CDR3 DNA reads TGTGCCAGCAGCTCCCCGGGACAGGGGAATACTGAAGCTTTCTTT.